This TCR beta chain was retrieved from a study of Graves' ophthalmopathy and Graves' hyperthyroidism. Study context: Absence of ophthalmopathy within 18 months of follow-up defined stable hyperthyroidism. The study's findings and limits: Blood contained most expanded thyroid clonotypes exceeding 0.001 frequency.

Germline CDR1 and CDR2: SGHNT and YENEEA. Trimming took 0 bases from V and 4 from J, leaving 3 bases between them. CDR3 size: 12 residues. CDR3 regions of TCR beta were amplified from RNA transcripts. A first-round RT-PCR used HTBI primers, followed by a second-round multiplex PCR. TCRdb passed the multiplex PCR reads through MiXCR, listing each CDR3 protein once. The profile shows over a million distinct CDR3 sequences, 35% to 40% of them singletons. This clonotype was counted ten times or more. Its matching antigen is unknown. Patients were left out if they had other autoimmune diseases, uncontrolled infections, pregnancy or lactation. Orbital computed tomography, together with clinical symptoms, serum thyroxine, TRAb and thyroid ultrasound, was used for diagnosis.

The chain employs TRBV11-3 and TRBJ2-5; D is uncertain. The sample consisted of peripheral blood or thyroid tissue (not recorded which). The TCR was taken from an adult man with Graves' hyperthyroidism. This CDR3 is CASSLDTETQYF. The CDR3 nucleotides read TGTGCCAGCAGCTTAGATACAGAGACCCAGTACTTC.